This paragraph covers one T cell receptor (beta chain) sequence. This sample was taken from a study of blood T cell repertoires in COVID-19. About the study: Acute and convalescent COVID-19 samples came from the United States, Italy and Spain.

Original handling: Amplification with reference gene primers provided the estimates of nucleated cell counts. Method: immunoSEQ multiplex PCR; TCRdb's copy keeps in-frame clones and lacks some. V, J and clone size are those of that table, while D and trimming were read from the DNA. This table holds over 100,000 clones, approximately 91% found once. Germline lookup yields CDR1 SGHVS and CDR2 FQNEAQ. This CDR3 is 17 amino acids long. V lost 4 bases and J lost 6; bases outside the gene matches: 17. The J gene is TRBJ2-7, the V gene TRBV7-8, with TRBD2 identical over 8 bases. The sequence came from a human donor in a cohort sampled during active COVID-19. Source material: peripheral blood. The CDR3 sequence: CASSYRWGSSGPGEQYF. CDR3 coding DNA: TGTGCCAGCAGCTACCGTTGGGGGTCTAGCGGGCCTGGCGAGCAGTACTTC. The full variable domain, its missing parts supplied by reference TRBV7-8 and TRBJ2-7, is GAGVSQSPRYKVAKRGQDVALRCDPISGHVSLFWYQQALGQGPEFLTYFQNEAQLDKSGLPSDRFFAERPEGSVSTLKIQRTQQEDSAVYLCASSYRWGSSGPGEQYFGPGTRLTVT.